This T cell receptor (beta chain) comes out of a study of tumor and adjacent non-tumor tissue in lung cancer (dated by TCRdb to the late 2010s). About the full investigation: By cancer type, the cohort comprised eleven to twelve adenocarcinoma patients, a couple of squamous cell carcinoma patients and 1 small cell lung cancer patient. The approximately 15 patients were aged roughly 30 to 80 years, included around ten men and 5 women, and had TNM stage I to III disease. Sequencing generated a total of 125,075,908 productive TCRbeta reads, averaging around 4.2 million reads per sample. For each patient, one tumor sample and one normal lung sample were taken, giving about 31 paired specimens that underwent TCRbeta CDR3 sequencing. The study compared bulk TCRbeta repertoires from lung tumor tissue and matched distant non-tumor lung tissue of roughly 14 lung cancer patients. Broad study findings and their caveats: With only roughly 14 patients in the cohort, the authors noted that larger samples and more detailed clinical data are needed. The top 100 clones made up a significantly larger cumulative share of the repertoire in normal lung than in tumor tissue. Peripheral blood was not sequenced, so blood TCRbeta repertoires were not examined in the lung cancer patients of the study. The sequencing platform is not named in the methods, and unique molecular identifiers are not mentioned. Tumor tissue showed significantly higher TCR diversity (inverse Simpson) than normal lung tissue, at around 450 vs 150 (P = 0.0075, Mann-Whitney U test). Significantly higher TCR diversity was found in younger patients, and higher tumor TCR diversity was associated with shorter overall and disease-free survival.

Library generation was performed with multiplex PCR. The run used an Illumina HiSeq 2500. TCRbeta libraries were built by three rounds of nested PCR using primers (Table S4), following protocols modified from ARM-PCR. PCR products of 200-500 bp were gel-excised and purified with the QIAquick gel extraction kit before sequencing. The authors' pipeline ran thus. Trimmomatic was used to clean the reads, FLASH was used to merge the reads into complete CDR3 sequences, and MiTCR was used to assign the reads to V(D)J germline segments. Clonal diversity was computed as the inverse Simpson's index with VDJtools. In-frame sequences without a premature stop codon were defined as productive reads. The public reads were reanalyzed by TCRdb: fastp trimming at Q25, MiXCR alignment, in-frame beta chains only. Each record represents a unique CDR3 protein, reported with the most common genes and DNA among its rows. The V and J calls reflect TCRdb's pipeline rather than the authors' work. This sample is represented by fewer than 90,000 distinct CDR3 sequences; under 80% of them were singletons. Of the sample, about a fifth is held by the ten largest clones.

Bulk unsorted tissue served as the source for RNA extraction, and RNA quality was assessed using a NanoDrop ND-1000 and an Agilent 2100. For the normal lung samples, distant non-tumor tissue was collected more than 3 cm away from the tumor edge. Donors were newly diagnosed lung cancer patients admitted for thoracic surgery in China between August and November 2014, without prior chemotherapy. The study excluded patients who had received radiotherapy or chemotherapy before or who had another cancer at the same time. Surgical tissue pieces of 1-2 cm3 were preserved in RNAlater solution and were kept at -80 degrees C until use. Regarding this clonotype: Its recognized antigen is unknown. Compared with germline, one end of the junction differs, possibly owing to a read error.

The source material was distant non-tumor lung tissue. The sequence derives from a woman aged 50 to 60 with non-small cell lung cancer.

The CDR3 reads as follows: CASSSRGRVSSASF. The DNA sequence follows: TGTGCCAGCAGTTCCCGGGGGAGAGTCAGTTCGGCTTCCTTT. The rearrangement joined TRBV6-6 to TRBJ1-1; TRBD1 might be the D gene, on 5 matching bases. The CDR3 spans 14 residues, from the cysteine through the phenylalanine. Kept here is only the CDR3 DNA, which spans 42 bases and is read in frame from base 1. CDR1 and CDR2 were assigned from the germline V gene (reference sequence) as MNHNY and SVGAGI.